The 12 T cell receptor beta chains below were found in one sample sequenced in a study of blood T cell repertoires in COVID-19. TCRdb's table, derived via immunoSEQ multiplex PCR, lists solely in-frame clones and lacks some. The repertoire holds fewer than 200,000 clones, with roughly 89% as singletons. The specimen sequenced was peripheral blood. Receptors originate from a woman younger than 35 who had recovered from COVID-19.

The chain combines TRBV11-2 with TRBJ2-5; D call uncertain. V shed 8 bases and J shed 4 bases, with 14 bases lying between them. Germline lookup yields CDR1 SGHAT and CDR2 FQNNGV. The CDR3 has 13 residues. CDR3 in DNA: TGTGCCAGCCTTGGTGATGCGTCAGAGACCCAGTACTTC. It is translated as CASLGDASETQYF.

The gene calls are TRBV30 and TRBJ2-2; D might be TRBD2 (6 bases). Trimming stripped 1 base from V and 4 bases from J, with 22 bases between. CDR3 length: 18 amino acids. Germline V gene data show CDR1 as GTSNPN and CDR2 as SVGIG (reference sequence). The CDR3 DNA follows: TGTGCCTGGAGTGACAAAATCGGGGGAGGCAAGGGCACCGGGGAGCTGTTTTTT. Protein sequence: CAWSDKIGGGKGTGELFF.

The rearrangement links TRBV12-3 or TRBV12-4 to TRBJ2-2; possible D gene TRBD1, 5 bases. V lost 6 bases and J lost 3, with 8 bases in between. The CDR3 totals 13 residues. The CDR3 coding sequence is TGTGCCAGCAGCTCCAGGGACACCGGGGAGCTGTTTTTT. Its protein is CASSSRDTGELFF.

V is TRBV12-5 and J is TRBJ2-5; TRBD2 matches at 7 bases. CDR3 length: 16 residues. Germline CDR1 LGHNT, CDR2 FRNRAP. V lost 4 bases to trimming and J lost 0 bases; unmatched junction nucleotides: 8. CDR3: CASGSSAGQNQETQYF. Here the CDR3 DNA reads TGTGCTAGTGGTTCCTCAGCGGGGCAAAACCAAGAGACCCAGTACTTC.

The CDR3 sequence: CASSPDRVADTQYF. The CDR3 DNA follows: TGTGCCAGCTCACCAGACAGGGTCGCAGATACGCAGTATTTT. V and J are TRBV18 and TRBJ2-3, with 7 bases fitting TRBD1. CDR1 KGHSH and CDR2 LQKENI come from the germline V gene. CDR3 length: 14 residues. The V gene end was trimmed by 2 bases and the J gene end by 4 bases; junction bases not matched to a gene: 3.

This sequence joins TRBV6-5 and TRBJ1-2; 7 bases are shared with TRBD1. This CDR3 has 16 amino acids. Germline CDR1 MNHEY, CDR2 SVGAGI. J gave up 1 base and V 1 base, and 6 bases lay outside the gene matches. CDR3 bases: TGTGCCAGCAGTTACTTCGAGGGACAGATTAACTATGGCTACACCTTC. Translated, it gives CASSYFEGQINYGYTF.

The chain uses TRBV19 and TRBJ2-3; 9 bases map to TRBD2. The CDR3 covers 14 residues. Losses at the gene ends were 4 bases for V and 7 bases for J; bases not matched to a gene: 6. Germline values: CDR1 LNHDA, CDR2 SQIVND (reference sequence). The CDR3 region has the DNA TGTGCCAGTAGTACCTCTAGCGGGACCAATACGCAGTATTTT. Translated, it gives CASSTSSGTNTQYF.

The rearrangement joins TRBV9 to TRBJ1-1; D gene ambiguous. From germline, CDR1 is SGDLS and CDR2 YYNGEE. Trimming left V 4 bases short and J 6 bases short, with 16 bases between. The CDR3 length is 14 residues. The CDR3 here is CASSPPAGLAEAFF. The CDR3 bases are TGTGCCAGCAGCCCCCCTGCTGGACTCGCTGAAGCTTTCTTT.

CDR3 sequence: CASSSELNTEAFF. The CDR3 DNA reads as TGCGCCAGCAGCTCGGAGTTGAACACTGAAGCTTTCTTT. The chain carries TRBV5-1 and TRBJ1-1; the D is unclear. The V gene's germline CDR1 is SGHRS and CDR2 YFSETQ. Trimming cost V 3 bases and J 0 bases, with 6 bases left between them. CDR3 length: 13 amino acids.

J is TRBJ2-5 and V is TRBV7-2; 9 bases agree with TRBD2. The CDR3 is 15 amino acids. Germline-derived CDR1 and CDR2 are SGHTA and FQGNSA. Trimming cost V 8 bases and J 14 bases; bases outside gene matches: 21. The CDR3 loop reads CASGDLLAPGLAVYF. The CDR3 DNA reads TGTGCCAGCGGGGATCTTTTAGCCCCGGGACTAGCTGTATACTTC.

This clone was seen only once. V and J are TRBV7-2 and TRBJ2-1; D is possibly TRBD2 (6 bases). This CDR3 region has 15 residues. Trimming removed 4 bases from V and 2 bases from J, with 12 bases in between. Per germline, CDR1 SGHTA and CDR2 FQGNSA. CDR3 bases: TGTGCCAGCAGCTCCTACCCGGGAGCCTACAATGAGCAGTTCTTC. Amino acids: CASSSYPGAYNEQFF.

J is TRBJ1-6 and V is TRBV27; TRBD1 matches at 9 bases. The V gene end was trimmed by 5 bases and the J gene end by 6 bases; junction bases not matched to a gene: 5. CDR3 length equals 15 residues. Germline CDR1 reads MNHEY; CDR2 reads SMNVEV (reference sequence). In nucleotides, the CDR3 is TGTGCCAGCAGTCAAACAGGGGGCGGTAATTCACCCCTCCACTTT. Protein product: CASSQTGGGNSPLHF.